These 27 T cell receptor beta chains were sequenced from one sample in a study of cytomegalovirus exposure and HLA in healthy donors. 60 Vbeta and 13 Jbeta primers were used in PCR. This table comes from immunoSEQ multiplex PCR, and its TCRdb copy is limited to in-frame clones, with some not included. In the table there are under 200,000 clones, about 75% of which are singletons. The material sequenced was PBMCs. Receptors were obtained from a man between 45 and 60 years old in good health and CMV-seropositive.

The chain uses TRBV28 and TRBJ2-1; 14 bases map to TRBD2. J lost 6 bases, V lost 10 bases, and 8 bases had no gene match. Germline CDR1 and CDR2: MDHEN and SYDVKM. The CDR3 totals 15 residues. The CDR3 DNA reads TGTGCCACGACTAGCGGGGGGGCTTATTTCAATGAGCAGTTCTTC. Translation gives CATTSGGAYFNEQFF.

This sequence joins TRBV28 and TRBJ1-6; 10 nucleotides align to TRBD1. Trimming at V came to 7 bases and at J to 9 bases, leaving 12 bases not matched to a gene. CDR1 MDHEN and CDR2 SYDVKM come from the germline V gene. The CDR3 spans 16 residues. The CDR3 spells CASTLGQGERSSPLHF. CDR3 sequence (DNA): TGTGCCAGCACCCTTGGACAGGGGGAGAGATCTTCACCCCTCCACTTT.

The rearrangement uses TRBV11-2 and TRBJ1-5, with a tentative D call TRBD1 (6 bases). Per germline, CDR1 SGHAT and CDR2 FQNNGV. This CDR3 region has 16 residues. V lost 0 bases, J lost 1 base, and 10 bases lay in between. CDR3 coding DNA: TGTGCCAGCAGCTTAGAATATGGACAGAGCAATCAGCCCCAGCATTTT. As protein: CASSLEYGQSNQPQHF.

This chain links TRBV28 with TRBJ2-6; TRBD1 matches at 12 bases. The length of the CDR3 is 18 residues. V trimming: 9 bases; J trimming: 0 bases; junction bases outside the gene matches: 9. Germline V lookup: CDR1 MDHEN, CDR2 SYDVKM. For the CDR3, the DNA is TGTGCCAGTCGCACCGGGACAGGGGGCCGCTCTGGGGCCAACGTCCTGACTTTC. Protein product: CASRTGTGGRSGANVLTF.

The chain couples TRBV4-2 to TRBJ2-2, with TRBD1 matching over 7 bases. This CDR3 is built from 15 residues. V lost 7 bases, J lost 3 bases, and 8 bases stayed unmatched. CDR1 LGHNA and CDR2 YNFKEQ come from the germline V gene. DNA of the CDR3: TGTGCCAGCACCCTTAGGACAGGCGACACCGGGGAGCTGTTTTTT. Translating gives CASTLRTGDTGELFF.

The chain combines TRBV5-6 with TRBJ2-1; TRBD2 matches 9 bases. In germline, CDR1 is SGHDT, CDR2 YYEEEE. V lost 0 bases to trimming and J lost 2 bases; unmatched junction nucleotides: 3. The CDR3 has 16 amino acids. The CDR3, as DNA: TGTGCCAGCAGCTTGGAAGGCGGGGGGGCCTACAATGAGCAGTTCTTC. Protein sequence: CASSLEGGGAYNEQFF.

This clone is a singleton in its sample. V gene TRBV28 combines with J gene TRBJ1-4; 7 bases agree with TRBD1. Per germline, CDR1 MDHEN and CDR2 SYDVKM. V lost 6 bases to trimming and J lost 2 bases; unmatched junction nucleotides: 6. This CDR3 has 15 residues. The CDR3 region is CASSATGATNEKLFF. CDR3 sequence (DNA): TGTGCCAGCAGCGCCACAGGGGCCACTAATGAAAAACTGTTTTTT.

The genes are TRBV6-5 and TRBJ1-6, with 7 bases identical to TRBD1. Germline lookup yields CDR1 MNHEY and CDR2 SVGAGI. Unmatched junction bases numbered 11, after V lost 4 bases and J lost 8 bases. This CDR3 is built from 16 residues. The CDR3 DNA reads TGTGCCAGCAGTTTTACGACAGGGACGGGGGATTCACCCCTCCACTTT. It is translated as CASSFTTGTGDSPLHF.

In nucleotides, the CDR3 is TGTGCCAGCAGGGTCAGCGGGTATAGCACAGATACGCAGTATTTT. It specifies CASRVSGYSTDTQYF. The V call is TRBV28, the J call TRBJ2-3, with D perhaps matching TRBD2 (6 bases). The CDR3 length is 15 residues. V shed 6 bases and J shed 0 bases, with 13 bases lying between them. Germline values: CDR1 MDHEN, CDR2 SYDVKM.

This chain connects TRBV28 to TRBJ1-3; D is undetermined. Germline values: CDR1 MDHEN, CDR2 SYDVKM. The CDR3 loop spans 14 amino acids. V gave up 3 bases and J gave up 0 bases, with 6 bases separating them. The CDR3 DNA reads TGTGCCAGCAGTTTGCGGGACTCTGGAAACACCATATATTTT. Protein: CASSLRDSGNTIYF.

This chain uses TRBV4-3 with TRBJ2-4, with 11 bases fitting TRBD2. Trimming removed 1 base from V and 2 bases from J; junction bases left unmatched: 1. The CDR3 is made up of 16 amino acids. In germline, CDR1 is LGHNA, CDR2 YSLEER. The CDR3 DNA follows: TGCGCCAGCAGCCAAGGACTAGCGGGGACCAAAAACATTCAGTACTTC. Its translation is CASSQGLAGTKNIQYF.

This clone was found once. CDR3 in DNA: TGTGCCAGCACCGCGGGGGGAGAGACCCAGTACTTC. It is translated as CASTAGGETQYF. The chain has TRBV6-6 and TRBJ2-5; 8 nucleotides match TRBD2. CDR1 is MNHNY, CDR2 SVGAGI, per germline (reference sequence). V shed 7 bases, J shed 4 bases, and the junction held 2 bases outside the gene matches. The CDR3 length is 12 residues.

The V and J genes are TRBV7-9 and TRBJ2-7, with 7 bases aligning to TRBD1. CDR1 is SEHNR, CDR2 FQNEAQ, per germline (reference sequence). The V and J ends lost 3 bases and 7 bases, in that order; junction bases with no gene match: 3. The CDR3 is 12 amino acids. The CDR3 DNA reads as TGTGCCAGCAGCTTTTTGACAGGGGAGCAGTACTTC. Its translation: CASSFLTGEQYF.

The rearrangement joins TRBV28 to TRBJ2-3; no definite D call. Germline V CDR1 and CDR2: MDHEN, SYDVKM. The CDR3 covers 15 residues. V lost 7 bases to trimming and J lost 4 bases, with 18 bases between them. In DNA, the CDR3 is TGTGCCAGCAATTCCCATGCCCAGGCTGCAGATACGCAGTATTTT. It codes for CASNSHAQAADTQYF.

V and J are TRBV4-2 and TRBJ1-2; no clear D. The CDR3 covers 11 residues. The germline V gene encodes CDR1 LGHNA and CDR2 YNFKEQ. The V end lost 4 bases, the J end lost 8 bases, and 8 bases lay between the germline ends. DNA of the CDR3: TGTGCCAGCAGCCCGGGTTCGGGCTACACCTTC. This sequence encodes CASSPGSGYTF.

The sample holds a few counts of this clone. The chain uses TRBV9 and TRBJ2-1, with TRBD2 identical over 9 bases. CDR3 length equals 15 residues. The junction had 4 bases not matched to a gene; V was cut back by 0 bases and J by 6 bases. Germline V CDR1 and CDR2: SGDLS, YYNGEE. The CDR3 DNA reads as TGTGCCAGCAGCGTAGTGGCGGGGGGGCGCAATGAGCAGTTCTTC. Translation gives CASSVVAGGRNEQFF.

The rearrangement joins TRBV7-3 to TRBJ1-1; D remains ambiguous. The CDR3 has 19 residues. Looked up from germline, CDR1 is SGHTA and CDR2 is FQGTGA. V was cut by 5 bases and J by 1 base, with 26 bases left in between. The CDR3 DNA is TGTGCCAGCAGCCCTCGGGAGGGTGTGAATGAAATCGGGAACACTGAAGCTTTCTTT. Translating gives CASSPREGVNEIGNTEAFF.

The V call is TRBV4-1, the J call TRBJ2-7; D is perhaps TRBD1 (6 bases). With 6 bases removed from V and 0 bases from J, the gap between germline ends came to 12 bases. Germline V gene lookup returns CDR1 MGHRA and CDR2 YSYEKL. The CDR3 totals 14 residues. CDR3: CASRRQESSYEQYF. As DNA, the CDR3 is TGCGCCAGCAGACGACAGGAGAGCTCCTACGAGCAGTACTTC.

This clone turned up a few times. The rearrangement links TRBV29-1 to TRBJ2-1; D is perhaps TRBD1 (6 bases). CDR1 and CDR2 from the germline V gene are SQVTM and ANQGSEA. V was pared by 6 bases and J by 7 bases, with 16 bases between. This CDR3 spans 13 amino acids. The CDR3 protein is CSVGHPDYNEQFF. CDR3 sequence (DNA): TGCAGCGTGGGACACCCCGACTATAATGAGCAGTTCTTC.

Written as DNA, the CDR3 is TGTGCCTACACAGGGATGGACACTGAAGCTTTCTTT. This encodes CAYTGMDTEAFF. The chain employs TRBV30 and TRBJ1-1; D is possibly TRBD1 (6 bases). CDR1 is GTSNPN, CDR2 SVGIG, per germline (reference sequence). The CDR3 covers 12 residues. V was trimmed by 7 bases and J by 3 bases, leaving 12 bases between them. Combining the CDR3 with reference TRBV30 and TRBJ1-1 gives the whole variable domain SQTIHQWPATLVQPVGSPLSLECTVEGTSNPNLYWYRQAAGRGLQLLFYSVGIGQISSEVPQNLSASRPQDRQFILSSKKLLLSDSGFYLCAYTGMDTEAFFGQGTRLTVV.

The CDR3 region has the DNA TGTGCCAGCAGTTGGGCCGTTAATGAAAAACTGTTTTTT. Residues: CASSWAVNEKLFF. J is TRBJ1-4 and V is TRBV6-5; D is unclear. CDR1 is MNHEY, CDR2 SVGAGI, per germline. Trimming removed 4 bases from V and 4 bases from J, with 7 bases in between. The CDR3 contains 13 residues.

The V call is TRBV27, the J call TRBJ1-1; D is unclear. CDR1 and CDR2 (germline): MNHEY, SMNVEV (reference sequence). The CDR3 is made up of 16 amino acids. V dropped 0 bases and J dropped 6 bases, with 17 bases sitting between them. The CDR3 here is CASSLSSEKRFAEAFF. The CDR3 bases are TGTGCCAGCAGTTTATCGTCAGAGAAGCGTTTCGCTGAAGCTTTCTTT.

The J gene is TRBJ1-5, the V gene TRBV6-5, with D possibly being TRBD1 (5 bases). This CDR3 has 14 amino acids. The V and J ends lost 9 bases and 5 bases respectively, with 17 bases between them. Germline V gene sequence: CDR1 MNHEY, CDR2 SVGAGI. CDR3 in DNA: TGTGCCAGTAAAAATCAGGGACTGGATCAGCCCCAGCATTTT. This encodes CASKNQGLDQPQHF.

This chain joins TRBV4-1 and TRBJ1-4; TRBD1 is a possible D gene (6 bases). Trimming left V 3 bases short and J 7 bases short, with 15 bases between. This CDR3 is built from 15 residues. The germline gives CDR1 MGHRA, CDR2 YSYEKL. The CDR3 is CASSHLKQGFEKLFF. As DNA, the CDR3 is TGCGCCAGCAGCCATTTGAAACAGGGCTTTGAAAAACTGTTTTTT.

The chain carries TRBV9 and TRBJ2-7; 11 nucleotides match TRBD2. TRBJ2-5 matches the DNA end more closely, so the J call is doubtful. The CDR3 extends over 16 amino acids. Germline-derived CDR1 and CDR2 are SGDLS and YYNGEE. The CDR3 is CASSVAASGGLETQYF. The DNA for the CDR3 is TGTGCCAGCAGCGTAGCGGCTAGCGGGGGGTTGGAGACCCAGTACTTC.

The chain carries TRBV11-2 and TRBJ2-1; 11 nucleotides match TRBD2. Per germline, CDR1 SGHAT and CDR2 FQNNGV. Trimming at V came to 6 bases and at J to 6 bases, leaving 7 bases not matched to a gene. The CDR3 consists of 15 residues. CDR3 nucleotide sequence: TGTGCCAGCAGGGTAGCGGGGGGGCCGGTCAATGAGCAGTTCTTC. Residues: CASRVAGGPVNEQFF.

The CDR3 reads CASSPQRGQETQYF. DNA of the CDR3: TGTGCCAGCTCCCCTCAAAGGGGTCAAGAGACCCAGTACTTC. V gene TRBV18 combines with J gene TRBJ2-5; tentatively, D is TRBD1 (5 bases). Deletions cut 6 bases from V and 2 bases from J, with 13 bases between. The germline gives CDR1 KGHSH, CDR2 LQKENI. The length of the CDR3 is 14 residues. The full variable domain, with the rest looked up from reference TRBV18 and TRBJ2-5, is NAGVMQNPRHLVRRRGQEARLRCSPMKGHSHVYWYRQLPEEGLKFMVYLQKENIIDESGMPKERFSAEFPKEGPSILRIQQVVRGDSAAYFCASSPQRGQETQYFGPGTRLLVL.